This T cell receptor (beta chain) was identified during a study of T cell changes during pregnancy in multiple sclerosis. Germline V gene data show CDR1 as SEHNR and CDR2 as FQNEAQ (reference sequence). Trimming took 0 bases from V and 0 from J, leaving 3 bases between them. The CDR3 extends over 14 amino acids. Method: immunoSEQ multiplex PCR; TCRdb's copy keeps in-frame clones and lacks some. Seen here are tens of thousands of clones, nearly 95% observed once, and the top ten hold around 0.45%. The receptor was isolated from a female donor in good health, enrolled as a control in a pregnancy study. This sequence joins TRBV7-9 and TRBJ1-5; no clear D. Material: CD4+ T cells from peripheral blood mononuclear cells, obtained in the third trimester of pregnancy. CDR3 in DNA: TGTGCCAGCAGCTTAGCGTATAGCAATCAGCCCCAGCATTTT. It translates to CASSLAYSNQPQHF.